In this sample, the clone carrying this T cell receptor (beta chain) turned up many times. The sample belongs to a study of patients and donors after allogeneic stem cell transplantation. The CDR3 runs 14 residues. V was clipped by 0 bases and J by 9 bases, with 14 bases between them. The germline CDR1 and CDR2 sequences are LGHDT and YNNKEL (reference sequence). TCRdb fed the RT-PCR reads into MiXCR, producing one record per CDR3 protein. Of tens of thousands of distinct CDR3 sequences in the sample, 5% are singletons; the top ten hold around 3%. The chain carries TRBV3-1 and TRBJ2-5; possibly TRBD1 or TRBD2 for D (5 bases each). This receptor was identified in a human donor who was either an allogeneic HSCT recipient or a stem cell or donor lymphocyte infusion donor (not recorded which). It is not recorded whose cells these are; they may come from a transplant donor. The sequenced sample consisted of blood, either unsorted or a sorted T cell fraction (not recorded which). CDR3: CASSQDGRLGAQYF. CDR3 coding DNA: TGTGCCAGCAGCCAAGACGGACGGCTGGGGGCCCAGTACTTC.